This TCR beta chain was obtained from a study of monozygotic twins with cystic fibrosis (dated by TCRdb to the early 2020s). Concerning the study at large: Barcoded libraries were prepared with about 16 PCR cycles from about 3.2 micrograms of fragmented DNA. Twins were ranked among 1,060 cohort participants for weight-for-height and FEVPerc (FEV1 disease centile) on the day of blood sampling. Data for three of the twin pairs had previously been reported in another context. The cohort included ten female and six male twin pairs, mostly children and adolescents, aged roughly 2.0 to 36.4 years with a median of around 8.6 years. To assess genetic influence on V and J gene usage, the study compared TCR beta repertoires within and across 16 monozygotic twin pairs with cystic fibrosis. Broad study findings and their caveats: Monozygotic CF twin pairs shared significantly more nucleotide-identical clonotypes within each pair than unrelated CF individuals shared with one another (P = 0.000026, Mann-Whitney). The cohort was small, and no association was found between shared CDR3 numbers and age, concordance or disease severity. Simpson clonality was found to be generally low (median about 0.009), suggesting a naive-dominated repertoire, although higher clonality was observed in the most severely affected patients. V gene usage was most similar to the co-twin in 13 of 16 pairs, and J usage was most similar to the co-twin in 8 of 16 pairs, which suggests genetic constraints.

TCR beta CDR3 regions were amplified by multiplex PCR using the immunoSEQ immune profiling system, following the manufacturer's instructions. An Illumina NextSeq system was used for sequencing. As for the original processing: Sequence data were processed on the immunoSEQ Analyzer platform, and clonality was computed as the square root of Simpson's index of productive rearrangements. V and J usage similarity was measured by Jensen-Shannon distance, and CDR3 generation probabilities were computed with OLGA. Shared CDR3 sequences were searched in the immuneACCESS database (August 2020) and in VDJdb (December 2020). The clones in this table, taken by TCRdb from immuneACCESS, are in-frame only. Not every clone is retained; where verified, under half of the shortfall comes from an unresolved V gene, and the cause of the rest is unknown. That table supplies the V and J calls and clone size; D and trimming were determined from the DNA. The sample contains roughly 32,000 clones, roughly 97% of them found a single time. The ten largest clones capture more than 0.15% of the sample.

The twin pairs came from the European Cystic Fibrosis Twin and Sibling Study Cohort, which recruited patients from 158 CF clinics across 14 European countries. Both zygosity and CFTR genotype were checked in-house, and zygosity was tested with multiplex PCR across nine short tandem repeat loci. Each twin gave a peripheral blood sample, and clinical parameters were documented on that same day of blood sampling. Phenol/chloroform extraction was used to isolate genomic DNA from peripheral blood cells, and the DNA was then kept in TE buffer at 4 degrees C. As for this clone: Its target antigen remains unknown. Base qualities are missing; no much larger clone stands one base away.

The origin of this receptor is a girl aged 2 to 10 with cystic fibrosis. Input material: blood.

Read as DNA, the sequence is TGTGCCAGCTCACCATTGTCGGGAGGGCCCGGGTCCCACGAGCAGTACTTC. This gives the protein CASSPLSGGPGSHEQYF. In this chain, TRBV18 is recombined with TRBJ2-7, and 8 bases in between align with TRBD2. The germline V gene yields KGHSH for CDR1 and LQKENI for CDR2. Trimmed from V: 2 bases; trimmed from J: 5 bases; junction bases lacking a gene match: 14. The CDR3 contains 17 residues, cysteine and phenylalanine counted. Here the CDR3 DNA is all that survives: 51 bases in frame from base 1.